This T cell receptor beta chain is from a study of cytomegalovirus exposure and HLA in healthy donors. Study context: A data release that came early held approximately 92 million unique TCRs from HLA-typed donors. Overall study results and limits: The likely explanation for a cluster of highly shared sequence variants was sequencing artifact.

The J segment lost 1 base and the V segment lost 1 base, leaving 7 bases of the junction unmatched. CDR1 is SGHTA, CDR2 FQGNSA, per germline. The CDR3 runs to 16 residues. This clone came up a few times. No antigen is known for it. PCR primers comprised 60 Vbeta and 13 Jbeta primers. The assay was immunoSEQ multiplex PCR, and TCRdb's table has in-frame clones only and misses some. In the table there are some 150,000 clones, 80% to 90% of which are singletons. Material for sequencing was PBMCs. V gene TRBV7-2 combines with J gene TRBJ2-7; 7 bases line up with TRBD2. The receptor's source is a young woman in good health and CMV-seropositive. The CDR3 DNA reads TGTGCCAGCAGCTTAGGTGGGGGGGAATTATCCTACGAGCAGTACTTC. Protein: CASSLGGGELSYEQYF.